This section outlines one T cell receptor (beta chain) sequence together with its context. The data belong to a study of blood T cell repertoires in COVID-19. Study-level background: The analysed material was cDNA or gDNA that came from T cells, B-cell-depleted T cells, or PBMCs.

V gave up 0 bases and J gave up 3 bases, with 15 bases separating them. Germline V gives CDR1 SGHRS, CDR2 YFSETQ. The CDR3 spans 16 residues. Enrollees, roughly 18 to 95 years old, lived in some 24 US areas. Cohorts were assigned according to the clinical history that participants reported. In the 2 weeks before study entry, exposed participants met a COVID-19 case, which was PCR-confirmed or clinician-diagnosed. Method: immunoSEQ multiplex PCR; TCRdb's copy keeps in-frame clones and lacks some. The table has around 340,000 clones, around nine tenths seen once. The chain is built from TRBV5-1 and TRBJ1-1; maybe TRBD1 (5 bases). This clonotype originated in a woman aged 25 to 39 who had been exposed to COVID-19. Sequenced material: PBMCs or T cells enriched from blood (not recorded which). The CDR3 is CASSLGEGKGDTEAFF. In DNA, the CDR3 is TGCGCCAGCAGCTTGGGGGAGGGGAAGGGAGACACTGAAGCTTTCTTT.